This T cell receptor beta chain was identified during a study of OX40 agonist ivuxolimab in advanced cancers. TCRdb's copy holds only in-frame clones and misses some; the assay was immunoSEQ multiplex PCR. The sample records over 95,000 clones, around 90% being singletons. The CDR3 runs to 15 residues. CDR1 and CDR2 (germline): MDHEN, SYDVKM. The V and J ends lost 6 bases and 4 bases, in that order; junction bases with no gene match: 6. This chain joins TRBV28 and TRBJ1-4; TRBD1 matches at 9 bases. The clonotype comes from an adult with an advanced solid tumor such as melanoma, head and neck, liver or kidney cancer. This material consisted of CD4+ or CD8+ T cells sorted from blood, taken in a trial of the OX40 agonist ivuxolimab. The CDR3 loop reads CASSPGTGSNEKLFF. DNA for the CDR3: TGTGCCAGCAGCCCCGGGACAGGGAGTAATGAAAAACTGTTTTTT.